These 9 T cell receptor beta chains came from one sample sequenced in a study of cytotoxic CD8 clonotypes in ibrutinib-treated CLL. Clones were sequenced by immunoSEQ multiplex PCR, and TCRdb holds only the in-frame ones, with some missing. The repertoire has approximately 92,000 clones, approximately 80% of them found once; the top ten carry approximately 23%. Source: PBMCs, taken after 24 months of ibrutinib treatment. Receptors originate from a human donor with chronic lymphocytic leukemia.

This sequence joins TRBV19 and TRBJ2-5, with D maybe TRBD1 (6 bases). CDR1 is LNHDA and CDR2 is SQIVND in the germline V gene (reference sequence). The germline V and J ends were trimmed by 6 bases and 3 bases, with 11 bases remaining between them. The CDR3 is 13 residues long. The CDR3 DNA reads TGTGCCAGTAGGAACAGACAGGAAGAGACCCAGTACTTC. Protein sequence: CASRNRQEETQYF.

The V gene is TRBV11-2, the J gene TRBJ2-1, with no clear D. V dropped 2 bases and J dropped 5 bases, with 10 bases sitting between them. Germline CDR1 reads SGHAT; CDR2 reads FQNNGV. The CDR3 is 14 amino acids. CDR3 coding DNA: TGTGCCAGCAGCTTATCAGCGCGGAACAATGAGCAGTTCTTC. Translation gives CASSLSARNNEQFF.

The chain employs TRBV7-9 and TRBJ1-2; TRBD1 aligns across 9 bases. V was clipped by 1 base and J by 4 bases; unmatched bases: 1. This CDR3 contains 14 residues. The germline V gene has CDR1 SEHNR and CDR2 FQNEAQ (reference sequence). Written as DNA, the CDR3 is TGTGCCAGCAGCTTAGAGGGACAGGGCTATGGCTACACCTTC. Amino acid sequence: CASSLEGQGYGYTF.

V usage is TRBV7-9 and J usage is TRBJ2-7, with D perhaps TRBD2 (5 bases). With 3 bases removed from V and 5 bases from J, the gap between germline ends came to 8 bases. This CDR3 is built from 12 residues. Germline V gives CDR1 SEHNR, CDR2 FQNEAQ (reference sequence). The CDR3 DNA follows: TGTGCCAGCAGCTTGATGCGGGACGAGCAGTACTTC. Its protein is CASSLMRDEQYF. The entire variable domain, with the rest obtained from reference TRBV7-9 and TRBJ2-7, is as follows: DTGVSQNPRHKITKRGQNVTFRCDPISEHNRLYWYRQTLGQGPEFLTYFQNEAQLEKSRLLSDRFSAERPKGSFSTLEIQRTEQGDSAMYLCASSLMRDEQYFGPGTRLTVT.

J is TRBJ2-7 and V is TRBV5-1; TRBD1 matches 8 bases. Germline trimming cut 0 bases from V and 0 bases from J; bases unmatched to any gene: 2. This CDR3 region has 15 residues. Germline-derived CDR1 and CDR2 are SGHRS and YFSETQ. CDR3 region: CASSLGTGPSYEQYF. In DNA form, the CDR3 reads TGCGCCAGCAGCTTGGGGACAGGGCCCTCCTACGAGCAGTACTTC.

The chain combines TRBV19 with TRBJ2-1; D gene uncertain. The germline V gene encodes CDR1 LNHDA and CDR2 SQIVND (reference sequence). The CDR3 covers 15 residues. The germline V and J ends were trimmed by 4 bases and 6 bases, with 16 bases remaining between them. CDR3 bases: TGTGCCAGTAGTACGTACAGCAAAAAGGTCAATGAGCAGTTCTTC. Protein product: CASSTYSKKVNEQFF.

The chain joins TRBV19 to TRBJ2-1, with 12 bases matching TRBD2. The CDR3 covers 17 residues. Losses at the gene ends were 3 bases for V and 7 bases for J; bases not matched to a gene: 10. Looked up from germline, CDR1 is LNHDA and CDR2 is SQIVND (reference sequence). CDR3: CASSIRGPSGGANEQFF. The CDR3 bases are TGTGCCAGTAGTATTAGGGGCCCTAGCGGGGGGGCTAATGAGCAGTTCTTC.

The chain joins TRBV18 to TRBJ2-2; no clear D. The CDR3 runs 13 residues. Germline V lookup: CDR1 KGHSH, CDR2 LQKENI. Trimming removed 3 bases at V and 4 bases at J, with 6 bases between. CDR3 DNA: TGTGCCAGCTCACCTGGTACCACCGGGGAGCTGTTTTTT. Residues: CASSPGTTGELFF.

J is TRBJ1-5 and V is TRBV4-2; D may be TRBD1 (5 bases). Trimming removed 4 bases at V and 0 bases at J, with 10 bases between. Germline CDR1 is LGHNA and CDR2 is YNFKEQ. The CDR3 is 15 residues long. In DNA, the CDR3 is TGTGCCAGCAGCCCCGATGGGGCTAGCAATCAGCCCCAGCATTTT. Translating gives CASSPDGASNQPQHF.